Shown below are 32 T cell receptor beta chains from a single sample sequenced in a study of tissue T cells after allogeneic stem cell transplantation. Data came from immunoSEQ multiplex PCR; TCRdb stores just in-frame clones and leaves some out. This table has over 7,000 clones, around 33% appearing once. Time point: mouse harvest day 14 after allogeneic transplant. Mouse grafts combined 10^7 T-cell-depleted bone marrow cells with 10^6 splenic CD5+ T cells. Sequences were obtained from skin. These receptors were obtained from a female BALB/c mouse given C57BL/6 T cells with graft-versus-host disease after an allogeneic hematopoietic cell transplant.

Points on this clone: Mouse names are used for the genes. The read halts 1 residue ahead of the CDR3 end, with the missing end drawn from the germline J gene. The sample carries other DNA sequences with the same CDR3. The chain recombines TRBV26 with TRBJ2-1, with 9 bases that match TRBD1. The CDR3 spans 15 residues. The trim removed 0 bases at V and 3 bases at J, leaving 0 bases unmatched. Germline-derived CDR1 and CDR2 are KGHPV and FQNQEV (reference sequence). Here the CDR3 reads CASSLSTGGYAEQFF. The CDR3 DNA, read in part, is TGTGCCAGCAGTCTGTCGACAGGGGGCTATGCTGAGCAGTTC.

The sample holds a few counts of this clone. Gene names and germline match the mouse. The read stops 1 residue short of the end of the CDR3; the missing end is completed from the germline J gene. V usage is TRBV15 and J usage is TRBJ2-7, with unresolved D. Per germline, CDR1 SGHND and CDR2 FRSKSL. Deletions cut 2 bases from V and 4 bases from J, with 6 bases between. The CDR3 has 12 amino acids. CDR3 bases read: TGTGCCAGCAGTTTACACAGATATGAACAGTAC. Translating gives CASSLHRYEQY. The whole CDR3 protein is CASSLHRYEQYF.

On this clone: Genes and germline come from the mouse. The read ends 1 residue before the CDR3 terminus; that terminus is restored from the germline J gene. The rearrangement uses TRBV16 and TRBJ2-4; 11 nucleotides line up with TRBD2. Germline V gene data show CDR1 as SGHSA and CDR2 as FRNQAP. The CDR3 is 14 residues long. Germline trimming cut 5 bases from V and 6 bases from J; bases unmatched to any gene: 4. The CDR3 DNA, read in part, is TGTGCAAGCAGCCGGACTGGGGGGACGAACACCTTGTAC. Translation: CASSRTGGTNTLY. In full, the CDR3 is CASSRTGGTNTLYF.

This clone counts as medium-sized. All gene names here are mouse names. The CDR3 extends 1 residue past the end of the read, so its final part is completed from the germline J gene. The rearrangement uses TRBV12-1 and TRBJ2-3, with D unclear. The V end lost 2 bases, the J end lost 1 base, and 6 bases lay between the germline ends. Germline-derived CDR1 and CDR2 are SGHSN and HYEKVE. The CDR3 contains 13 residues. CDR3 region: CASSQLGAETLYF. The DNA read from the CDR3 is TGTGCCAGCTCTCAGCTGGGTGCAGAAACGCTGTAT.

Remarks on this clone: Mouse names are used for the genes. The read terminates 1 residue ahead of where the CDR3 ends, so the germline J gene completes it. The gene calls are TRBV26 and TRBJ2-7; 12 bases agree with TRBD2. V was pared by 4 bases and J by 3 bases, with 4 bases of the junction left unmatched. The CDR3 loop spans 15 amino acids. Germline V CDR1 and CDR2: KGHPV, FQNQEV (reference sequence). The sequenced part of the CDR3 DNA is TGTGCCAGCAGTCCGACTGGGGGGGCCGTCTATGAACAGTAC. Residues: CASSPTGGAVYEQY. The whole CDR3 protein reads CASSPTGGAVYEQYF.

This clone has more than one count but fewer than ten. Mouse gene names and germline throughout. CDR3 loop: CASSPSGANQDTQYF. The DNA read from the CDR3 is TGTGCCAGCAGTCCCAGCGGGGCCAACCAAGACACCCAGTAC. The chain couples TRBV26 to TRBJ2-5; D is tentatively TRBD1 or TRBD2 (5 bases each). The CDR3 goes on 1 residue after the read ends, and that part is filled in from the germline J gene. Trimming cost V 4 bases and J 0 bases, with 11 bases left between them. The germline CDR1 and CDR2 sequences are KGHPV and FQNQEV (reference sequence). The CDR3 sequence is 15 residues long.

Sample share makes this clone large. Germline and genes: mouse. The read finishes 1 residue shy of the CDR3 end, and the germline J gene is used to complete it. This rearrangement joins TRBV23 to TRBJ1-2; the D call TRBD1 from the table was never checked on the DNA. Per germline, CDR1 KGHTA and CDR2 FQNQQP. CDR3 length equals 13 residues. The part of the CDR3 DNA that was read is TGCTCCAGCAGTCAATCAGCAAACTCCGACTACACC. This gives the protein CSSSQSANSDYT. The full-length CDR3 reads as CSSSQSANSDYTF.

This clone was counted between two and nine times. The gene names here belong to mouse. The CDR3 loop reads CASSPQNEQYF. CDR3 DNA (partial): TGTGCCAGCAGTCCCCAAAATGAACAGTAC. This chain uses TRBV26 with TRBJ2-7, with D uncertain. Read sequence stops 1 residue before the CDR3 end, and the germline J gene provides the missing end. With 4 bases removed from V and 5 bases from J, the gap between germline ends came to 6 bases. Germline-derived CDR1 and CDR2 are KGHPV and FQNQEV (reference sequence). The CDR3 length is 11 residues. The complete variable domain, with remaining parts taken from reference TRBV26 and TRBJ2-7, reads NSKVIQTPRYLVKGQGQKAKMRCIPEKGHPVVFWYQQNKNNEFKFLINFQNQEVLQQIDMTEKRFSAECPSNSPCSLEIQSSEAGDSALYLCASSPQNEQYFGPGTRLTVL.

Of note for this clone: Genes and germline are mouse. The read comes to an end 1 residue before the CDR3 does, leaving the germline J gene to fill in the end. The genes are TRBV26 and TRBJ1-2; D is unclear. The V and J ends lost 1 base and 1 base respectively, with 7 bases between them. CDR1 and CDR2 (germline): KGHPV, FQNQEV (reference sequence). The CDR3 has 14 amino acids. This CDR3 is CASSLYGVNSDYTF. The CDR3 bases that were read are TGTGCCAGCAGTCTGTATGGGGTAAACTCCGACTACACC.

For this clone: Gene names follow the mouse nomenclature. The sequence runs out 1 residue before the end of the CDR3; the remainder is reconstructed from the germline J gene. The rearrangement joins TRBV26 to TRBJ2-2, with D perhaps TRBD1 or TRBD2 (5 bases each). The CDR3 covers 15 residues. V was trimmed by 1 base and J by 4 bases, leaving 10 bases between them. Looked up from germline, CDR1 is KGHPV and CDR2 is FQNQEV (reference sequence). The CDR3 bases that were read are TGTGCCAGCAGTCTGTTAGGGGCGGGCACCGGGCAGCTCTAC. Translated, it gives CASSLLGAGTGQLY. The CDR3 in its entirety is CASSLLGAGTGQLYF.

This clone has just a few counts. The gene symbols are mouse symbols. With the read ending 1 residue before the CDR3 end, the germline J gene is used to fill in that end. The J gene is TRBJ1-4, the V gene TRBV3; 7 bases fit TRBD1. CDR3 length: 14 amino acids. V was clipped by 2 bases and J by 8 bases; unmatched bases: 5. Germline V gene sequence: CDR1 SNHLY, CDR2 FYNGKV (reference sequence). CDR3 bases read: TGTGCCAGCAGCTTAAAGGGGGCAGGGGAAAGATTATTT. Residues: CASSLKGAGERLF. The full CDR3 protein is CASSLKGAGERLFF.

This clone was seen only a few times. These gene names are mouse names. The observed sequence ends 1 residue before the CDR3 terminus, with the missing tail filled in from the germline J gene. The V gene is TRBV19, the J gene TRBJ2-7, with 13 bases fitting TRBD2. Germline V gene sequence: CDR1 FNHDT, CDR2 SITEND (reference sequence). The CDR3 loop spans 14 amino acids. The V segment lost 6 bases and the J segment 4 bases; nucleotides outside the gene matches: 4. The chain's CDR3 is CASTPGLGGYEQYF. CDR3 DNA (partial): TGTGCCAGCACCCCGGGACTGGGGGGGTATGAACAGTAC.

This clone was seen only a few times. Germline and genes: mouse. CDR3 in amino acids: CASSTHWGNYAEQFF. CDR3 bases read: TGTGCCAGCTCTACACACTGGGGAAACTATGCTGAGCAGTTC. The V and J genes are TRBV12-1 and TRBJ2-1; TRBD2 agrees at 7 bases. The read falls 1 residue short of the CDR3 end, and the missing part is taken from the germline J gene. J was trimmed by 1 base and V by 3 bases; bases with no gene match: 5. In germline, CDR1 is SGHSN, CDR2 HYEKVE. This CDR3 spans 15 amino acids.

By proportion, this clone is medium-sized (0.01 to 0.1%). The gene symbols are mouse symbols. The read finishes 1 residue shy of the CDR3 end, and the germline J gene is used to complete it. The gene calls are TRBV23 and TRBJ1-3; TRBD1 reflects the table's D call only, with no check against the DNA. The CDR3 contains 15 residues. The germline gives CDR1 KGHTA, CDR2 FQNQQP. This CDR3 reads CSSSPTGYSGNTLYF. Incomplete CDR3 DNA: TGCTCCAGCAGCCCGACAGGGTATTCTGGAAATACGCTCTAT.

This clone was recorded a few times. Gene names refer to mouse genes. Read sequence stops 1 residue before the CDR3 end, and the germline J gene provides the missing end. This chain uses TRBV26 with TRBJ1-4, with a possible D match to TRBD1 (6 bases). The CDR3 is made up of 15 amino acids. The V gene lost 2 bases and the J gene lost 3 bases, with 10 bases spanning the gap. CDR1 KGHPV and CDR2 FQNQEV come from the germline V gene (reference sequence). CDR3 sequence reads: CASSLGGTTNERLFF. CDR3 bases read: TGTGCCAGCAGTCTGGGCGGGACAACCAACGAAAGATTATTT.

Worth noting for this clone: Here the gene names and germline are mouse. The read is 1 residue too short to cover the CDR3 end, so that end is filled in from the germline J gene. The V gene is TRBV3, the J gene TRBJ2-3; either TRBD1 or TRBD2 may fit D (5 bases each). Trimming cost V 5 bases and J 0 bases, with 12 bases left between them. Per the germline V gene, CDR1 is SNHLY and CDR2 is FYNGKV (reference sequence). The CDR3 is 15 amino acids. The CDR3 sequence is CASSPGTASAETLYF. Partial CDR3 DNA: TGTGCCAGCAGCCCCGGGACGGCTAGTGCAGAAACGCTGTAT.

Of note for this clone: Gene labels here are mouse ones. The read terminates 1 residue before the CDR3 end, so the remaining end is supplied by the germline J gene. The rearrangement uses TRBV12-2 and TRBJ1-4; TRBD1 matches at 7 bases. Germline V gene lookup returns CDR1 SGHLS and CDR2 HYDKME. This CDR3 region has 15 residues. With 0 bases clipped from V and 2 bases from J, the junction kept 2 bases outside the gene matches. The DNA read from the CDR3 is TGTGCCAGCTCTCTCGGACAGGCCTCCAACGAAAGATTATTT. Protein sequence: CASSLGQASNERLF. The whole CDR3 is CASSLGQASNERLFF.

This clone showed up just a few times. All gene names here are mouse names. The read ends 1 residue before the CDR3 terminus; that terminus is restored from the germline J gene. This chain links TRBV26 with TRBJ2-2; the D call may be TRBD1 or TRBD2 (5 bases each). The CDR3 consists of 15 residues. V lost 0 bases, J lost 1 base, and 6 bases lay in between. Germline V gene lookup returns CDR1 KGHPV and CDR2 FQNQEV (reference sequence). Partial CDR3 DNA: TGTGCCAGCAGTCTGTCCGGGGGAAACACCGGGCAGCTCTAC. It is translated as CASSLSGGNTGQLY. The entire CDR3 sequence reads CASSLSGGNTGQLYF.

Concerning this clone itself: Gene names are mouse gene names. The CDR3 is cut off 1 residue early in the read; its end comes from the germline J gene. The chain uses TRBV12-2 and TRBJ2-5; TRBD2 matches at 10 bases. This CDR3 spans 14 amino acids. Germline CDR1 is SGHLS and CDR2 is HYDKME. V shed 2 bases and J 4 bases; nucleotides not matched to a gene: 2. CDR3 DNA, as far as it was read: TGTGCCAGCTCTCGTACTGGGGGGGAAGACACCCAGTAC. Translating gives CASSRTGGEDTQY. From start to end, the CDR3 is CASSRTGGEDTQYF.

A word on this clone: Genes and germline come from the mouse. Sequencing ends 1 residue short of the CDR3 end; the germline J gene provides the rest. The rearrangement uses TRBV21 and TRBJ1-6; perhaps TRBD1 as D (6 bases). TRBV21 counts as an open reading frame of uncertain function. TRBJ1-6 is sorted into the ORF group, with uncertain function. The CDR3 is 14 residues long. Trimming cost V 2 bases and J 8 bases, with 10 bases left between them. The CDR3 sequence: CASSQTGKDSPLYF. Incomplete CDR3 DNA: TGTGCTAGCAGTCAAACAGGGAAGGATTCGCCCCTCTAC.

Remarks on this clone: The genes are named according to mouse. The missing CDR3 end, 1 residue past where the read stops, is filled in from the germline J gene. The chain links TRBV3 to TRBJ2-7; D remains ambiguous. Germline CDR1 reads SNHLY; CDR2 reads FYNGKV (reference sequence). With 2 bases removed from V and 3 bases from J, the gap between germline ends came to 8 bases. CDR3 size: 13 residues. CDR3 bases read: TGTGCCAGCAGCTTAAGGCAGAACTATGAACAGTAC. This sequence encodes CASSLRQNYEQY. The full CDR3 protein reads CASSLRQNYEQYF.

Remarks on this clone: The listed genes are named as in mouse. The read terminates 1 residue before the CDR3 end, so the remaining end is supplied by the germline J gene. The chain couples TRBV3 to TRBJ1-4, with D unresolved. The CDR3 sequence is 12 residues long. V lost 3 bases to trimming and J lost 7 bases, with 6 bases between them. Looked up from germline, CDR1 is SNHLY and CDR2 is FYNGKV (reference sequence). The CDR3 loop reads CASSLGFERLFF. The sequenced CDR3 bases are TGTGCCAGCAGCTTGGGGTTCGAAAGATTATTT.

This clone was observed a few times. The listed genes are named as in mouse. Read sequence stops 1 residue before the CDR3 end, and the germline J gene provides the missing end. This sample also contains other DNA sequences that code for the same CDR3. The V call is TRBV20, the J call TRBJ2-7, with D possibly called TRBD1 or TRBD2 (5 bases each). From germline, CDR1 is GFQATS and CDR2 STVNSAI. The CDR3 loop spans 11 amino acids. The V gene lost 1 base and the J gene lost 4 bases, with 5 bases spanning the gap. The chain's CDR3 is CGARGGYEQYF. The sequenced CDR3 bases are TGTGGTGCTAGGGGGGGGTATGAACAGTAC.

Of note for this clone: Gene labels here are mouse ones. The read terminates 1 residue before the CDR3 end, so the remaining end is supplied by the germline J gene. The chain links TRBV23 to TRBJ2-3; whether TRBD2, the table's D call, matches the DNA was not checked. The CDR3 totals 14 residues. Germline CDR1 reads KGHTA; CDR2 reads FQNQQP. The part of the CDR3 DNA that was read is TGCTCCAGCAGTCAATCTGGGGTGGCAGAAACGCTGTAT. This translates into CSSSQSGVAETLY. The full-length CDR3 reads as CSSSQSGVAETLYF.

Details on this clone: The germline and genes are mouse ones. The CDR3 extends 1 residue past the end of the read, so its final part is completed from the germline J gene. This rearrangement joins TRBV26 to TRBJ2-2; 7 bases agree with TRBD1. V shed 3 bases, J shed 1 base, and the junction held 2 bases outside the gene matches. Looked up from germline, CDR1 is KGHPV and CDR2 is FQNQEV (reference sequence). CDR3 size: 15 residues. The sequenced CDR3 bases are TGTGCCAGCAGTCTTTACAGGGGAAACACCGGGCAGCTCTAC. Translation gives CASSLYRGNTGQLY. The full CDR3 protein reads CASSLYRGNTGQLYF.

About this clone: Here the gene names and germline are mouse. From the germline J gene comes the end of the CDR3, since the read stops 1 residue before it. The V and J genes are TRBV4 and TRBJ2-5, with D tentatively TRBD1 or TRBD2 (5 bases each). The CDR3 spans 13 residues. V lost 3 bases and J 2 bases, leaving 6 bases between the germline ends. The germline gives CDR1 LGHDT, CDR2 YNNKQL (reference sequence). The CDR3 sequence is CASSYGGQDTQYF. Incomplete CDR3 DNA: TGTGCCAGCAGCTACGGGGGCCAAGACACCCAGTAC.

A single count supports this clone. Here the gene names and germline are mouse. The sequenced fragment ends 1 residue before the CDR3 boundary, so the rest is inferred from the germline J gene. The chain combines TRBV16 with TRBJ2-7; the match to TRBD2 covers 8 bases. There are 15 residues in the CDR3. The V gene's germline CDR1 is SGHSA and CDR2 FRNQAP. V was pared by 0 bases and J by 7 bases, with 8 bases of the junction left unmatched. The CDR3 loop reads CASSLEVGGAREQYF. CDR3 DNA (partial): TGTGCAAGCAGCTTAGAGGTGGGGGGGGCGCGGGAACAGTAC.

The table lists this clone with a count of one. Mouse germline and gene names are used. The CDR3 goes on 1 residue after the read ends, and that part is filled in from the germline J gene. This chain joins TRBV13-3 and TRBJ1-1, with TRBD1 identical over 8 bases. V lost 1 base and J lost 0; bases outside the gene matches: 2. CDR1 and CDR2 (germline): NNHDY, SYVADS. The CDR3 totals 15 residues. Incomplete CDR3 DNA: TGTGCCAGCAGTGATCGGACAGGGACAAACACAGAAGTCTTC. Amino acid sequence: CASSDRTGTNTEVF. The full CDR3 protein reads CASSDRTGTNTEVFF.

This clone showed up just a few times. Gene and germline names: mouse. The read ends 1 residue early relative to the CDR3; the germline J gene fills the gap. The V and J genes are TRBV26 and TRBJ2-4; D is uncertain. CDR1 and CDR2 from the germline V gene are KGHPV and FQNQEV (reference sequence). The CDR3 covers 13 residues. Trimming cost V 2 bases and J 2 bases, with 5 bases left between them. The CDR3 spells CASSLLYQNTLYF. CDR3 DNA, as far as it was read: TGTGCCAGCAGTCTGCTGTATCAAAACACCTTGTAC.

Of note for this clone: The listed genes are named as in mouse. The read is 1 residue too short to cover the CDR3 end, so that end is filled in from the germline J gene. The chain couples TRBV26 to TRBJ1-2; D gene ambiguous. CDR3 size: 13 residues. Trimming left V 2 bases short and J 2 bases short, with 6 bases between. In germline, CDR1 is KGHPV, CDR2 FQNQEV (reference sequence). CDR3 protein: CASSLRVNSDYTF. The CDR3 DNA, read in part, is TGTGCCAGCAGTCTGCGGGTTAACTCCGACTACACC.

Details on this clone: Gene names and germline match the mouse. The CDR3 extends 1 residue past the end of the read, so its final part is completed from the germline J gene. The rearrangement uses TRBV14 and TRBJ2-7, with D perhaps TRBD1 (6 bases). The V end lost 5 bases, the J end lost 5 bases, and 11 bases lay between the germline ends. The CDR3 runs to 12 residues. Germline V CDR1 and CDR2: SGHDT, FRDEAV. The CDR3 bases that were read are TGTGCCAGCAGCCGACAGGCCCATGAACAGTAC. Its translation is CASSRQAHEQY. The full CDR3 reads CASSRQAHEQYF.

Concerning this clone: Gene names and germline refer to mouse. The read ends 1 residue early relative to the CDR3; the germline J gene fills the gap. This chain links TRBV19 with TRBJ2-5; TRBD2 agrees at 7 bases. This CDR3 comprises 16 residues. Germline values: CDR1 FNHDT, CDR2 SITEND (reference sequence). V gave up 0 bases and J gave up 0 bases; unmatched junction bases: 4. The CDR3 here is CASSIGPGGNQDTQYF. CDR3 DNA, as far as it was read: TGTGCCAGCAGTATAGGGCCTGGGGGTAACCAAGACACCCAGTAC.